This record concerns one T cell receptor (beta chain) sequence. This record belongs to a study of PD-1 blockade in classical Hodgkin lymphoma. Assay used: immunoSEQ multiplex PCR; TCRdb lists only in-frame clones, some missing. The sample shows nearly 25,000 clones, roughly 79% of them seen only once. The CDR3 totals 14 residues. Germline V lookup: CDR1 SNHLY, CDR2 FYNNEI. V was clipped by 7 bases and J by 0 bases, with 7 bases between them. Each and every patient relapsed after autologous stem cell transplantation, and patients got differing brentuximab vedotin exposure. The sample consisted of peripheral blood mononuclear cells (PBMCs), taken before the second cycle of nivolumab. The source is a human donor with classical Hodgkin lymphoma. J is TRBJ2-6 and V is TRBV2; D perhaps matches TRBD2 (6 bases). The CDR3 here is CASMGLSGANVLTF. CDR3 nucleotide sequence: TGTGCCAGCATGGGACTCTCTGGGGCCAACGTCCTGACTTTC.